These 24 T cell receptor beta chains were all obtained from the same sample, sequenced in a study of blood T cells in healthy people across ages. A J-beta primer mix and a sample-barcoded 5' primer were used in a second PCR of roughly 6 to 11 cycles. TCRdb reprocessed the 5' RACE reads via MiXCR and lists one record per CDR3 protein. The table lists over 700,000 distinct CDR3 sequences, 50% to 65% of them singletons, with about 42% in the top ten. Specimen: blood. The origin of the receptors is a man at least 80 years old in good health.

This clonotype was observed a handful of times. This chain connects TRBV3-1 to TRBJ2-1; 13 nucleotides agree with TRBD2. V dropped 4 bases and J dropped 9; count of bases not matched to a gene: 9. The CDR3 length is 16 residues. Germline CDR1 and CDR2: LGHDT and YNNKEL (reference sequence). The CDR3 DNA is TGTGCCAGCAGCCGAGCCGGGACTAGCGGGATTGGTGAGCAGTTCTTC. It codes for CASSRAGTSGIGEQFF.

The rearrangement links TRBV6-6 to TRBJ2-7; no clear D. Deletions cut 0 bases from V and 1 base from J, with 13 bases between. The length of the CDR3 is 16 residues. Germline V gene sequence: CDR1 MNHNY, CDR2 SVGAGI (reference sequence). DNA of the CDR3: TGTGCCAGCAGTTACTCGACAAAGGGATTATCCTACGAGCAGTACTTC. Protein product: CASSYSTKGLSYEQYF.

V gene TRBV28 combines with J gene TRBJ1-2, with D tentatively TRBD1 (6 bases). V gave up 5 bases and J gave up 4 bases, with 17 bases separating them. The CDR3 covers 15 residues. In germline, CDR1 is MDHEN, CDR2 SYDVKM. CDR3 protein: CASSRGQVVPYGYTF. DNA of the CDR3: TGTGCCAGCAGTCGGGGACAAGTCGTTCCCTATGGCTACACCTTC.

Only a few counts were recorded for this clonotype. The CDR3 loop is CASTVTSGQGGYEQYF. For the CDR3, the DNA is TGTGCCAGCACTGTAACATCCGGACAGGGAGGCTACGAGCAGTACTTC. The gene calls are TRBV2 and TRBJ2-7; 8 bases are a match to TRBD1. This CDR3 spans 16 amino acids. V lost 7 bases, J lost 3 bases, and 14 bases stayed unmatched. Per germline, CDR1 SNHLY and CDR2 FYNNEI. Complete variable domain (other parts from reference TRBV2 and TRBJ2-7): EPEVTQTPSHQVTQMGQEVILRCVPISNHLYFYWYRQILGQKVEFLVSFYNNEISEKSEIFDDQFSVERPDGSNFTLKIRSTKLEDSAMYFCASTVTSGQGGYEQYFGPGTRLTVT.

The count of this clonotype is one. V is TRBV4-2 and J is TRBJ2-1, with 7 bases that match TRBD1. Unmatched junction bases numbered 10, after V lost 9 bases and J lost 5 bases. CDR3 size: 14 residues. Germline V gene lookup returns CDR1 LGHNA and CDR2 YNFKEQ. The CDR3 bases are TGTGCCAGTAAAGACAGGGTAGGGAACAATGAGCAGTTCTTC. Protein sequence: CASKDRVGNNEQFF.

The chain carries TRBV5-1 and TRBJ1-2; unclear D gene. The germline CDR1 and CDR2 sequences are SGHRS and YFSETQ. This CDR3 region has 14 residues. V was clipped by 0 bases and J by 8 bases, with 14 bases between them. CDR3 DNA: TGCGCCAGCAGCTTGGGTTTAGCCCTTCAAGGCTACACCTTC. Residues: CASSLGLALQGYTF.

V gene TRBV28 combines with J gene TRBJ1-2; the D gene is possibly TRBD1 (6 bases). The length of the CDR3 is 16 residues. V lost 7 bases, J lost 4 bases, and 22 bases lay in between. Germline V gives CDR1 MDHEN, CDR2 SYDVKM. The CDR3 loop reads CASTSPTGPTLYGYTF. In nucleotides, the CDR3 is TGTGCCAGCACCTCGCCGACAGGTCCGACCCTCTATGGCTACACCTTC.

The V and J genes are TRBV6-1 and TRBJ2-4; D uncertain. The tail of the sequence fits TRBJ2-7 better, so the J call may be wrong. In germline, CDR1 is MNHNS, CDR2 SASEGT. The CDR3 totals 15 residues. CDR3 in amino acids: CASSEGPGPSYEQYF. CDR3 in DNA: TGTGCCAGCAGTGAAGGGCCGGGTCCTTCCTACGAGCAGTACTTC.

V gene TRBV6-2 or TRBV6-3 combines with J gene TRBJ2-3; 9 nucleotides align to TRBD1. CDR3 length equals 15 residues. Trimming cost V 4 bases and J 14 bases; bases outside gene matches: 16. In germline, CDR1 is MNHEY, CDR2 SVGEGT. The CDR3 coding sequence is TGTGCCAGCAGTTCCCGGGACAGGGACTACAGATACGCGTATTTT. It encodes CASSSRDRDYRYAYF.

The chain recombines TRBV12-3 or TRBV12-4 with TRBJ2-3, with D maybe TRBD1 (5 bases). Trimming cost V 5 bases and J 6 bases, with 18 bases left between them. The CDR3 runs 15 residues. CDR3 bases: TGTGCCAGCAGTGACGGCAGGGCGAGCGCTGATACGCAGTATTTT. It specifies CASSDGRASADTQYF.

This clonotype showed up just a few times. This chain uses TRBV7-2 with TRBJ2-1, with D unresolved. CDR3 length: 13 amino acids. Germline CDR1 and CDR2: SGHTA and FQGNSA. V was clipped by 1 base and J by 10 bases, with 11 bases between them. CDR3 region: CASSLDPVGEQFF. The CDR3, as DNA: TGTGCCAGCAGCTTAGATCCCGTCGGGGAGCAGTTCTTC.

V usage is TRBV6-5 and J usage is TRBJ1-5, with 9 bases fitting TRBD1. CDR1 is MNHEY, CDR2 SVGAGI, per germline. CDR3 length: 14 amino acids. J gave up 6 bases and V 6 bases, and 6 bases lay outside the gene matches. The CDR3 is CASRSTGGVQPQHF. The CDR3 nucleotides read TGTGCCAGCAGATCCACAGGGGGCGTTCAGCCCCAGCATTTT.

The J gene is TRBJ2-4, the V gene TRBV6-5; D remains ambiguous. Gene TRBJ2-7 matches the end of the DNA better, so the J call may be wrong. Germline assignment: CDR1 MNHEY and CDR2 SVGAGI. This CDR3 region has 14 residues. The CDR3 here is CASSSVFGTYEQYF. The CDR3 nucleotides are TGTGCCAGCAGTTCTGTCTTTGGAACCTACGAGCAGTACTTC.

The V call is TRBV7-2, the J call TRBJ2-3, with a weak D call TRBD2 (6 bases). The CDR3 sequence is 15 residues long. Germline lookup yields CDR1 SGHTA and CDR2 FQGNSA. Trimming took off 1 base at V and 0 bases at J, with 8 bases between the two ends. CDR3: CASSLDGGSTDTQYF. The CDR3 DNA sequence: TGTGCCAGCAGCTTAGATGGGGGGAGCACAGATACGCAGTATTTT.

This clonotype was seen only a few times. The chain couples TRBV12-3 or TRBV12-4 to TRBJ2-3, with no clear D. V was cut by 2 bases and J by 0 bases, with 6 bases left in between. The CDR3 has 14 residues. The CDR3 loop reads CASSLFPSTDTQYF. DNA for the CDR3: TGTGCCAGCAGTTTATTTCCCAGCACAGATACGCAGTATTTT.

This chain's CDR3 is CSARDLQYDAGEQYF. Here the CDR3 DNA reads TGCAGTGCTCGGGACCTTCAATATGACGCCGGTGAGCAGTACTTC. This sequence joins TRBV20-1 and TRBJ2-7; D may match TRBD1 or TRBD2 (5 bases each). The CDR3 is 15 residues long. Trimming took off 5 bases at V and 7 bases at J, with 24 bases between the two ends. Germline CDR1 and CDR2: DFQATT and SNEGSKA (reference sequence).

J is TRBJ2-5 and V is TRBV25-1; D is perhaps TRBD2 (7 bases). The V and J ends lost 0 bases and 4 bases respectively, with 15 bases between them. CDR1 and CDR2 (germline): MGHDK, SYGVNS. This CDR3 contains 16 residues. The CDR3 DNA follows: TGTGCCAGCAGTGAATATGGGAGGGGGGGCGCAGAGACCCAGTACTTC. It yields the protein CASSEYGRGGAETQYF.

The CDR3 loop is CASSPHGGAYNEQFF. As DNA, the CDR3 is TGTGCCAGCAGTCCCCATGGGGGAGCTTACAATGAGCAGTTCTTC. J is TRBJ2-1 and V is TRBV6-5, with D perhaps being TRBD1 or TRBD2 (5 bases each). Germline CDR1 is MNHEY and CDR2 is SVGAGI. The V and J ends lost 5 bases and 4 bases respectively, with 15 bases between them. CDR3 size: 15 residues.

The chain has TRBV4-2 and TRBJ2-3; D is unresolved. Germline values: CDR1 LGHNA, CDR2 YNFKEQ. Trimming removed 4 bases at V and 1 base at J, with 9 bases between. This CDR3 is 14 amino acids long. The CDR3: CASSPTGGTDTQYF. The CDR3, as DNA: TGTGCCAGCAGCCCGACTGGCGGCACAGATACGCAGTATTTT.

This clonotype showed up just a few times. This chain links TRBV5-8 with TRBJ2-1; 7 nucleotides line up with TRBD2. V gave up 4 bases and J gave up 8 bases; unmatched junction bases: 15. Germline values: CDR1 SGHTS, CDR2 YDEGEE. The CDR3 covers 16 residues. The DNA of the CDR3 is TGTGCCAGCAGCCCGAGGAAAGCGGGATGGGTGGATGAGCAGTTCTTC. It translates to CASSPRKAGWVDEQFF.

V gene TRBV27 combines with J gene TRBJ2-4; D is uncertain. V dropped 5 bases and J dropped 0 bases, with 17 bases sitting between them. CDR1 and CDR2 from the germline V gene are MNHEY and SMNVEV (reference sequence). The CDR3 runs to 17 residues. The CDR3 nucleotides are TGTGCCAGCAGTCTGTCCTACAAACCTTTAGCCAAAAACATTCAGTACTTC. Protein: CASSLSYKPLAKNIQYF.

In the case of this clonotype: One end of the junction is discordant with germline, which a read error may explain. This rearrangement joins TRBV20-1 to TRBJ1-2; D remains unclear. Germline V gene sequence: CDR1 DFQATT, CDR2 SNEGSKA (reference sequence). The length of the CDR3 is 11 residues. CDR3 residues: CGANQIYGYTF. For the CDR3, the DNA is TGCGGTGCAAACCAGATATATGGCTACACCTTC.

This clonotype was picked up one time. This chain links TRBV6-1 with TRBJ2-2; 9 bases map to TRBD1. CDR3 size: 16 residues. The V gene end was trimmed by 3 bases and the J gene end by 1 base; junction bases not matched to a gene: 3. CDR1 is MNHNS, CDR2 SASEGT, per germline. In nucleotides, the CDR3 is TGTGCCAGCAGTGACGGGACAGGGATGAACACCGGGGAGCTGTTTTTT. It specifies CASSDGTGMNTGELFF.

Comments on this clonotype: This may be a read error: a much more frequent sequence differs by one nucleotide. The rearrangement joins TRBV25-1 to TRBJ1-2, with D possibly TRBD1 on 5 matching bases. The CDR3 length is 14 residues. V lost 6 bases to trimming and J lost 4 bases, with 15 bases between them. Germline V gives CDR1 MGHDK, CDR2 SYGVNS. The CDR3 DNA follows: TGTGCCAGCAGGGGTTCGGGGCGGGGCTATGGCTACACCTTC. Translated: CASRGSGRGYGYTF.